This entry lists 16 T cell receptor beta chains sequenced from one sample in a study of T-cell memory formation after mild COVID-19. One entry per CDR3 protein, called by TCRdb with MiXCR from the 5' RACE reads. This sample yields roughly 52,000 distinct CDR3 sequences, of which around a tenth are seen a single time; about 1.1% belongs to the top ten. Sequencing was done on a sample of PBMCs or a T cell subset sorted from them (not recorded which). The receptors shown here come from a man younger than 30 who had mild COVID-19 (a few samples of this study predate the infection). Cell type and time point are not known.

The rearrangement uses TRBV11-1 and TRBJ2-6; no clear D. Looked up from germline, CDR1 is SGHAT and CDR2 is FQDESV (reference sequence). Deletions cut 1 base from V and 4 bases from J, with 8 bases between. The CDR3 runs 15 residues. In nucleotides, the CDR3 is TGTGCCAGCAGCTTAGGGCAAACCGGGGCCAACGTCCTGACTTTC. This translates into CASSLGQTGANVLTF. Looking up the rest from reference TRBV11-1 and TRBJ2-6 gives the full variable domain: EAEVAQSPRYKITEKSQAVAFWCDPISGHATLYWYRQILGQGPELLVQFQDESVVDDSQLPKDRFSAERLKGVDSTLKIQPAELGDSAMYLCASSLGQTGANVLTFGAGSRLTVL.

The chain uses TRBV5-6 and TRBJ2-5; TRBD1 matches 9 bases. The CDR3 spans 17 residues. CDR1 and CDR2 (germline): SGHDT, YYEEEE. V lost 5 bases, J lost 1 base, and 12 bases stayed unmatched. CDR3 sequence reads: CASSSRTGANVQETQYF. Here the CDR3 DNA reads TGTGCCAGCAGTTCTCGGACAGGGGCCAACGTCCAAGAGACCCAGTACTTC. The entire variable domain, with the rest obtained from reference TRBV5-6 and TRBJ2-5, is as follows: DAGVTQSPTHLIKTRGQQVTLRCSPKSGHDTVSWYQQALGQGPQFIFQYYEEEERQRGNFPDRFSGHQFPNYSSELNVNALLLGDSALYLCASSSRTGANVQETQYFGPGTRLLVL.

The sample holds a few counts of this clonotype. The rearrangement joins TRBV6-2 or TRBV6-3 to TRBJ1-6, with D unresolved. V lost 2 bases to trimming and J lost 9 bases, with 11 bases between them. Germline CDR1 reads MNHEY; CDR2 reads SVGEGT. This CDR3 contains 14 residues. CDR3 loop: CASSYQAVRSPLHF. In nucleotides, the CDR3 is TGTGCCAGCAGTTACCAGGCAGTTCGTTCACCCCTCCACTTT.

This clonotype was seen a few times. V gene TRBV5-6 combines with J gene TRBJ1-5; D unresolved. Germline V gives CDR1 SGHDT, CDR2 YYEEEE. V was cut by 3 bases and J by 7 bases, with 14 bases left in between. The CDR3 length is 14 residues. The CDR3 loop reads CASSWRPDRQPQHF. The CDR3 DNA is TGTGCCAGCAGCTGGAGACCGGACCGGCAGCCCCAGCATTTT.

The chain is built from TRBV7-2 and TRBJ2-5, with D maybe TRBD2 (6 bases). Germline V lookup: CDR1 SGHTA, CDR2 FQGNSA. This CDR3 is built from 12 residues. V was trimmed by 6 bases and J by 10 bases, leaving 15 bases between them. The DNA of the CDR3 is TGTGCCAGCAGTCCTCGTACCGGGGGCCAGTACTTC. Its translation is CASSPRTGGQYF.

This clonotype has a handful of counts. The chain is built from TRBV6-6 and TRBJ1-1, with D unresolved. Trimming took off 5 bases at V and 5 bases at J, with 12 bases between the two ends. Looked up from germline, CDR1 is MNHNY and CDR2 is SVGAGI (reference sequence). The CDR3 has 13 residues. DNA of the CDR3: TGTGCCAGCAGTCGTGAAAGGGCGACTGAAGCTTTCTTT. Translation: CASSRERATEAFF.

This clonotype occurred many times. The gene calls are TRBV5-1 and TRBJ2-3; possible D gene TRBD1, 6 bases. Trimming shortened V by 4 bases and J by 2 bases, and 14 bases separated the two germline ends. The germline CDR1 and CDR2 sequences are SGHRS and YFSETQ. The CDR3 is 15 residues long. CDR3 sequence: CASSGGRAHTDTQYF. DNA of the CDR3: TGCGCCAGCAGCGGGGGCAGGGCTCACACAGATACGCAGTATTTT.

This clonotype ranks as medium-sized. The rearrangement links TRBV20-1 to TRBJ2-3; D possibly matches TRBD1 or TRBD2 (5 bases each). Deletions cut 5 bases from V and 0 bases from J, with 12 bases between. The CDR3 runs 14 residues. Per germline, CDR1 DFQATT and CDR2 SNEGSKA (reference sequence). CDR3 bases: TGCAGTGCTCCTAACCGGGACAGCACAGATACGCAGTATTTT. It is translated as CSAPNRDSTDTQYF.

This clonotype was counted between two and nine times. The J gene is TRBJ1-4, the V gene TRBV7-9, with D perhaps TRBD1 (5 bases). The length of the CDR3 is 14 residues. The germline gives CDR1 SEHNR, CDR2 FQNEAQ (reference sequence). With 3 bases removed from V and 7 bases from J, the gap between germline ends came to 12 bases. The CDR3 spells CASSFSLRGEKLFF. CDR3 bases: TGTGCCAGCAGCTTCAGTTTAAGGGGTGAAAAACTGTTTTTT.

This clonotype occurred a few times. The chain employs TRBV20-1 and TRBJ2-7; maybe TRBD1 (6 bases). Per germline, CDR1 DFQATT and CDR2 SNEGSKA (reference sequence). The CDR3 length is 15 residues. V was pared by 2 bases and J by 12 bases, with 26 bases between. CDR3 region: CSARPSQGYGASVYF. CDR3 nucleotide sequence: TGCAGTGCTAGACCCTCCCAGGGGTACGGCGCCTCGGTGTACTTC.

The J gene is TRBJ2-3, the V gene TRBV7-2, with 9 bases that match TRBD2. Germline V lookup: CDR1 SGHTA, CDR2 FQGNSA. The CDR3 runs to 19 residues. V gave up 3 bases and J gave up 0 bases; unmatched junction bases: 13. The DNA of the CDR3 is TGTGCCAGCAGCTTTCAAGCGGGGGGAGCGTCTTCTAGCACAGATACGCAGTATTTT. It yields the protein CASSFQAGGASSSTDTQYF.

The genes are TRBV2 and TRBJ2-7; no clear D gene. The CDR3 loop spans 12 amino acids. V lost 7 bases, J lost 4 bases, and 11 bases lay in between. Germline assignment: CDR1 SNHLY and CDR2 FYNNEI. This chain's CDR3 is CASTLDGYEQYV. CDR3 bases: TGTGCCAGCACTCTGGACGGATACGAGCAGTACGTC.

This clonotype was seen more than once but under ten times. J is TRBJ1-2 and V is TRBV11-2, with D possibly TRBD1 on 5 matching bases. Germline V CDR1 and CDR2: SGHAT, FQNNGV. The V gene lost 7 bases and the J gene lost 4 bases, with 16 bases spanning the gap. The CDR3 runs 14 residues. CDR3 in amino acids: CASMSTRGPYGYTF. CDR3 coding DNA: TGTGCCAGCATGAGTACCCGGGGCCCCTATGGCTACACCTTC.

The chain links TRBV19 to TRBJ2-2; D could derive from TRBD1 or TRBD2 (6 bases each). Germline CDR1 reads LNHDA; CDR2 reads SQIVND (reference sequence). The V end lost 7 bases, the J end lost 0 bases, and 21 bases lay between the germline ends. The CDR3 runs to 18 residues. The CDR3 bases are TGTGCCAGTATCATAAGGGGAAGGGGGGTCGCGAACACCGGGGAGCTGTTTTTT. Encoded protein: CASIIRGRGVANTGELFF.

In this sample, this clonotype turned up a few times. The CDR3 DNA sequence: TGTGCCAGCAGCCCCCGACAGGGTCCCTACGAGCAGTACTTC. Protein product: CASSPRQGPYEQYF. The gene calls are TRBV5-5 and TRBJ2-7; 7 bases align to TRBD1. V trimming: 4 bases; J trimming: 2 bases; junction bases outside the gene matches: 6. The CDR3 runs to 14 residues. CDR1 is SGHKS and CDR2 is YYEKEE in the germline V gene (reference sequence).

This clonotype was observed a few times. The gene calls are TRBV12-3 or TRBV12-4 and TRBJ2-4; 7 nucleotides align to TRBD1. This CDR3 comprises 12 residues. J gave up 5 bases and V 5 bases, and 0 bases lay outside the gene matches. The CDR3 sequence: CASSTGENIQYF. DNA of the CDR3: TGTGCCAGCAGTACAGGGGAAAACATTCAGTACTTC.